The T cell receptor beta chain under discussion was sequenced for a study of cytomegalovirus exposure and HLA in healthy donors. Overall study results and limits: Researchers catalogued 150 or so TCR beta chains as cytomegalovirus-associated. Most TCRs appeared rarely, but some public TCRs recurred in many donors. Reports indicated that the classifier achieved high specificity and sensitivity in diagnosing cytomegalovirus status.

The CDR3 contains 14 residues. V lost 3 bases, J lost 4 bases, and 5 bases stayed unmatched. CDR1 is SGHTA, CDR2 FQGTGA, per germline. About this clone itself: Its antigen remains unknown.

Sequencing used immunoSEQ multiplex PCR; TCRdb keeps in-frame clones, though not all of them. Found here are approximately 210,000 clones, 80% to 90% of them singletons; the top ten hold about 2.9%. This receptor was obtained from a woman under 30 in good health and CMV-seronegative. V and J are TRBV7-3 and TRBJ2-7; 8 nucleotides match TRBD1. The sample comprised PBMCs. The DNA for the CDR3 is TGTGCCAGCAGCTTCGGACAGGGTAATTACGAGCAGTACTTC. Amino acid sequence: CASSFGQGNYEQYF.